The subject of this entry is one TCR beta chain. Antigen: not known. This CDR3 spans 13 amino acids. The germline V gene has CDR1 MDHEN and CDR2 SYDVKM. V was clipped by 4 bases and J by 7 bases; unmatched bases: 1. This sample stems from a study of T cell repertoires in cytomegalovirus infection. From the reads, TCRdb called clonotypes with MiXCR, one entry per CDR3 protein. The table records around 55,000 distinct CDR3 sequences, around 20% of them present only once. Source: CD8+ T cells from cultured PBMCs, taken from culture after CMV antigen stimulation. This clonotype was obtained from a human donor in good health (CMV status not recorded). Some clones in this sample may be carry-over from other donors' samples. The J gene is TRBJ1-6, the V gene TRBV28; 7 nucleotides line up with TRBD1. The CDR3 DNA reads as TGTGCCAGCAGTTCGACAGGGAATTCACCCCTCCACTTT. Its translation is CASSSTGNSPLHF.